This paragraph reports one T cell receptor beta chain. Its antigen is unidentified. TCRdb's copy holds only in-frame clones and misses some; the assay was immunoSEQ multiplex PCR. This sample has 440,000 or so clones; roughly 90% occur once, and the top ten carry about 1.7%. The sample comes from a study of Ad26.COV2.S vaccination and SARS-CoV-2 variants. For the study at large: Intramuscularly, Ad26.COV2.S was given either once or twice, 56 days apart. Study-level points and caveats: Vaccine recipients had higher spike-specific TCR breadth than placebo recipients. Total T cell responses may have been underestimated by the TCR breadth and depth analyses.

Germline values: CDR1 SQVTM, CDR2 ANQGSEA. V was pared by 6 bases and J by 10 bases, with 9 bases of the junction left unmatched. The CDR3 is 12 amino acids. Described treatment: around 19 received Ad26.COV2.S at low or high dose, single or two shots; several received placebo; per-sample allocation not given. Sampling occurred on day 63 after the first vaccine or placebo injection. An adult donor aged 18-55 years was enrolled in Boston. The specimen was peripheral blood, collected in a trial of Ad26.COV2.S vaccine versus placebo. The chain joins TRBV29-1 to TRBJ2-1, with TRBD2 matching over 7 bases. This receptor was taken from a person between 18 and 59 years old who received the Ad26.COV2.S COVID-19 vaccine or a placebo. CDR3: CSVAGREGEQFF. The DNA of the CDR3 is TGCAGCGTAGCTGGGAGGGAAGGGGAGCAGTTCTTC.